The entry below describes one T cell receptor (beta chain). This sample was taken from a study of PD-L1 blockade in urothelial cancer. Study overall: In terms of prior chemotherapy, patients had received 0 to 3 regimens.

This CDR3 spans 12 amino acids. V was clipped by 7 bases and J by 9 bases; unmatched bases: 7. The germline V gene encodes CDR1 SQVTM and CDR2 ANQGSEA. The time point here: pretreatment peripheral blood. Metastatic or locally advanced urothelial carcinoma was present in the patients. Here immunoSEQ multiplex PCR was the method, and the copy in TCRdb shows in-frame clones only, minus some. This sample has approximately 56,000 clones; roughly 87% occur once, and the top ten carry 15% to 19%. The source of this sequence is a man in his 70s with urothelial cancer. The sample here was PBMCs, taken around atezolizumab (anti-PD-L1) treatment. This chain joins TRBV29-1 and TRBJ2-1; 9 bases fit TRBD1. The CDR3 DNA sequence: TGCAGCGCTTGGACAGGGGAGGGTGAGCAGTTCTTC. It codes for CSAWTGEGEQFF.